The rows below give T cell receptor beta chains drawn from one sample of a study of identical twins. TCRdb reprocessed the 5' RACE reads via MiXCR and lists one record per CDR3 protein. The data show about 430,000 distinct CDR3 sequences, with roughly 18% seen just once and 9.5% to 15% held by the top ten. Sequencing used naive T cells sorted from blood. These TCRs come from a middle-aged man in good health. The CDR3 runs from the conserved cysteine through the conserved F or W.

v_call: TRBV12-3/TRBV12-4
j_call: TRBJ2-3
cdr3_aa: CASSFGSGADTQYF

v_call: TRBV29-1
j_call: TRBJ1-1
cdr3_aa: CSAGQRNTEAFF

v_call: TRBV5-1
j_call: TRBJ1-1
cdr3_aa: CASSLRQGVNTEAFF

v_call: TRBV7-2
j_call: TRBJ2-7
cdr3_aa: CASSLGTSREQYF

v_call: TRBV6-1
j_call: TRBJ2-7
cdr3_aa: CASSASSVLSYEQYF

v_call: TRBV20-1
j_call: TRBJ2-1
cdr3_aa: CSAHGGTSQISYNEQFF

v_call: TRBV5-1
j_call: TRBJ2-3
cdr3_aa: CASSRRQSTDTQYF

v_call: TRBV5-1
j_call: TRBJ2-7
cdr3_aa: CASSLAEVAGGAYEQYF

v_call: TRBV7-8
j_call: TRBJ2-7
cdr3_aa: CATLRLGGGAVEQYF

v_call: TRBV12-3/TRBV12-4
j_call: TRBJ1-4
cdr3_aa: CASSFRTGAEKLFF

v_call: TRBV10-3
j_call: TRBJ2-1
cdr3_aa: CAISESISSYAYNEQFF

v_call: TRBV6-5
j_call: TRBJ2-2
cdr3_aa: CASSYGETGYSTGELFF

v_call: TRBV28
j_call: TRBJ1-2
cdr3_aa: CASSKARGKGYGYTF

v_call: TRBV28
j_call: TRBJ2-5
cdr3_aa: CASSLELWDRGDKTQYF

v_call: TRBV20-1
j_call: TRBJ2-7
cdr3_aa: CSVLGRSYEQYF

v_call: TRBV6-1
j_call: TRBJ2-5
cdr3_aa: CASSPTSGRMETQYF

v_call: TRBV11-2
j_call: TRBJ1-1
cdr3_aa: CASSLLGLGETEAFF

v_call: TRBV5-6
j_call: TRBJ1-1
cdr3_aa: CASSRDSDEGAAFF

v_call: TRBV10-3
j_call: TRBJ1-2
cdr3_aa: CAISGQGSGYTF

v_call: TRBV29-1
j_call: TRBJ2-3
cdr3_aa: CSVAPPDRADTQYF

v_call: TRBV7-8
j_call: TRBJ2-3
cdr3_aa: CASSLRTSRGLADTQYF

v_call: TRBV12-3/TRBV12-4
j_call: TRBJ2-3
cdr3_aa: CASSLYGGGSTDTQYF

v_call: TRBV29-1
j_call: TRBJ2-3
cdr3_aa: CSVEASGGFADTQYF

v_call: TRBV15
j_call: TRBJ1-6
cdr3_aa: CATSPENSPLHF

v_call: TRBV24-1
j_call: TRBJ2-3
cdr3_aa: CATSDFRGDTQYF

v_call: TRBV3-1
j_call: TRBJ2-7
cdr3_aa: CASSQGAGSYEQYF

v_call: TRBV28
j_call: TRBJ2-4
cdr3_aa: CASSFAGGIAKNIQYF

v_call: TRBV5-1
j_call: TRBJ1-6
cdr3_aa: CASSLLQGKGSPLHF

v_call: TRBV10-3
j_call: TRBJ2-3
cdr3_aa: CAISEGQGDTQYF

v_call: TRBV6-1
j_call: TRBJ2-1
cdr3_aa: CASSEGGPAYNEQFF

v_call: TRBV29-1
j_call: TRBJ1-2
cdr3_aa: CSVPGGYYGYTF

v_call: TRBV27
j_call: TRBJ2-3
cdr3_aa: CASSLSPSWTDTQYF

v_call: TRBV7-9
j_call: TRBJ1-4
cdr3_aa: CASSSRQRLATNEKLFF

v_call: TRBV25-1
j_call: TRBJ1-1
cdr3_aa: CASSAEGGAFF

v_call: TRBV5-4
j_call: TRBJ2-2
cdr3_aa: CASRTGGRHTGELFF

v_call: TRBV20-1
j_call: TRBJ2-1
cdr3_aa: CSARISGGLWNEQFF

v_call: TRBV7-9
j_call: TRBJ2-7
cdr3_aa: CASSSSSRLTYEQYF

v_call: TRBV6-2/TRBV6-3
j_call: TRBJ2-3
cdr3_aa: CASSRRGADTQYF

v_call: TRBV6-5
j_call: TRBJ1-4
cdr3_aa: CASSYSPGPNEKLFF

v_call: TRBV4-3
j_call: TRBJ2-1
cdr3_aa: CASSQGTSPYNEQFF

v_call: TRBV20-1
j_call: TRBJ2-7
cdr3_aa: CSATGNRFYEQYF